The clone carrying this TCR beta chain was recorded a few times. Germline CDR1 reads MDHEN; CDR2 reads SYDVKM. V lost 2 bases and J lost 1, with 11 bases in between. This CDR3 spans 15 amino acids. Authors' analysis steps: It was from reference gene primer amplification that nucleated cell counts were estimated. TCRdb keeps only in-frame clones here, not all; method: immunoSEQ multiplex PCR. V, J and clone size reflect that table, while D and trimming were determined from the DNA. There are about 110,000 clones in the sample; over 65% occur only once, and around a sixth lies in the top ten. This specimen comes from a study of blood T cell repertoires in COVID-19. Study at large: The study drew acute and convalescent COVID-19 samples from the United States, Italy and Spain.

The V call is TRBV28, the J call TRBJ1-1, with D maybe TRBD1 (6 bases). This clonotype was sampled from a woman aged 60-70 years with acute or convalescent COVID-19. Input material: peripheral blood. Written as DNA, the CDR3 is TGTGCCAGCAGTTTAGGGGGCGTCCAGAACACTGAAGCTTTCTTT. Protein product: CASSLGGVQNTEAFF.